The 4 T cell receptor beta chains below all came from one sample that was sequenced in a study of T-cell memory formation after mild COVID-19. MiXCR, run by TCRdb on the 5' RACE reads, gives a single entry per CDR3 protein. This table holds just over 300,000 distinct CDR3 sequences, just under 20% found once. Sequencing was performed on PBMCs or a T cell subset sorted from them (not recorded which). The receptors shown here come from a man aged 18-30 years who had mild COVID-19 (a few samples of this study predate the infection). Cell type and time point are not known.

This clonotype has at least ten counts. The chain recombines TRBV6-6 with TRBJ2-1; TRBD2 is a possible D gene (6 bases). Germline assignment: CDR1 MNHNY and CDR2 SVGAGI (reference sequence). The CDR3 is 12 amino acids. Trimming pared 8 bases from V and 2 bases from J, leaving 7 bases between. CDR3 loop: CASGEAYNEQFF. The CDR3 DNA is TGTGCCAGCGGGGAGGCCTACAATGAGCAGTTCTTC.

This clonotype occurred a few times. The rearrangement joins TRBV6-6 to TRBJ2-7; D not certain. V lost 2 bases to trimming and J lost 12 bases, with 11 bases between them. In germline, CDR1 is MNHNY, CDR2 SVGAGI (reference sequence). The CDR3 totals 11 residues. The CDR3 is CASSYGNSWYV. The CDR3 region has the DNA TGTGCCAGCAGTTACGGGAACAGTTGGTACGTC.

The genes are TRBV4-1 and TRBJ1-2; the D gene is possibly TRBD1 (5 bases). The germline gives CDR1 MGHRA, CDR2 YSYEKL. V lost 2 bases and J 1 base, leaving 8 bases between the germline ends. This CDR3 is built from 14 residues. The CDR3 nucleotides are TGCGCCAGCAGCCAATCGCAGGGTAACTATGGCTACACCTTC. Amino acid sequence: CASSQSQGNYGYTF.

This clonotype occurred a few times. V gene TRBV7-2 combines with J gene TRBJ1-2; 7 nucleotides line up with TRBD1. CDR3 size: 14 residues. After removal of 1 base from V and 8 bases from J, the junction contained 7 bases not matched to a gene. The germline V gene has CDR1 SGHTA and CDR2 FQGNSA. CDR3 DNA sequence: TGTGCCAGCAGCTTAGGGTACAGGGGTTGGGGCTACACCTTC. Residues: CASSLGYRGWGYTF. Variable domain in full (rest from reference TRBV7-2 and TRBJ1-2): GAGVSQSPSNKVTEKGKDVELRCDPISGHTALYWYRQSLGQGLEFLIYFQGNSAPDKSGLPSDRFSAERTGGSVSTLTIQRTQQEDSAVYLCASSLGYRGWGYTFGSGTRLTVV.